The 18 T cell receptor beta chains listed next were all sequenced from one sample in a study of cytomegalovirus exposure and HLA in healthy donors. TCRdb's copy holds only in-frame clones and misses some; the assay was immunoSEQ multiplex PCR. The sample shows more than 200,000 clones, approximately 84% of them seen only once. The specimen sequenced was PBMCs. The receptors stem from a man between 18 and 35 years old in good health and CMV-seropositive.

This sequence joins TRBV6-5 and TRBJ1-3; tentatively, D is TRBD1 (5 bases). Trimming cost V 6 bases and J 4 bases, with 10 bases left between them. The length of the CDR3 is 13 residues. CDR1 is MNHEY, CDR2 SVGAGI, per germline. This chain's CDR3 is CASRDGGGNTIYF. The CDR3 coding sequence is TGTGCCAGCAGGGATGGGGGAGGAAACACCATATATTTT.

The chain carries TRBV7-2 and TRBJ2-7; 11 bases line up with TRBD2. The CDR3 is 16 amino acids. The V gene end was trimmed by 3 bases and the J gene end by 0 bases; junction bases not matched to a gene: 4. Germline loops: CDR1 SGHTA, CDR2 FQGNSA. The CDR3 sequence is CASSFASGGSSYEQYF. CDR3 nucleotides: TGTGCCAGCAGCTTCGCTAGCGGGGGGAGCTCCTACGAGCAGTACTTC.

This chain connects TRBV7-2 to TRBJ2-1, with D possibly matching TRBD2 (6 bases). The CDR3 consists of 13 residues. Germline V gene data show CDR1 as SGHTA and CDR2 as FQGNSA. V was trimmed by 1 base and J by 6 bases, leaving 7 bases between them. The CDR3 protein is CASSLVGGNEQFF. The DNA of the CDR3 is TGTGCCAGCAGCTTAGTGGGGGGCAATGAGCAGTTCTTC.

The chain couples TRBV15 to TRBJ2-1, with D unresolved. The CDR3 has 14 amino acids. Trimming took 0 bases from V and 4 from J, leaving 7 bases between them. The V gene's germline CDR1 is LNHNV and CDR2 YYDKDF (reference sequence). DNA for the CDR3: TGTGCCACCAGCAGAGATCTAATTTACAATGAGCAGTTCTTC. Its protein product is CATSRDLIYNEQFF.

The CDR3 nucleotides are TGTGCCAGCAGTGAAGGGATAGGTTGGTATAGCAATCAGCCCCAGCATTTT. Its protein product is CASSEGIGWYSNQPQHF. The rearrangement links TRBV2 to TRBJ1-5; D is ambiguous. The germline V gene has CDR1 SNHLY and CDR2 FYNNEI. This CDR3 is 17 amino acids long. V lost 1 base and J lost 0, with 13 bases in between.

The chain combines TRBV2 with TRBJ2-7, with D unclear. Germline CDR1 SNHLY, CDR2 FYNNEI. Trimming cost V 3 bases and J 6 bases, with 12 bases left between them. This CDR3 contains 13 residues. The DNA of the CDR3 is TGTGCCAGCAGTGATCACCAGAGCTCCGAGCAGTACTTC. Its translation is CASSDHQSSEQYF.

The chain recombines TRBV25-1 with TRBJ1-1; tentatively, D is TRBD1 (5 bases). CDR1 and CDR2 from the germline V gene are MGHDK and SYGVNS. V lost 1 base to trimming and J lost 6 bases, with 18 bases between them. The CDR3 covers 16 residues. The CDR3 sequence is CASSESISGTPAEAFF. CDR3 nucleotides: TGTGCCAGCAGTGAATCGATATCCGGGACTCCAGCTGAAGCTTTCTTT.

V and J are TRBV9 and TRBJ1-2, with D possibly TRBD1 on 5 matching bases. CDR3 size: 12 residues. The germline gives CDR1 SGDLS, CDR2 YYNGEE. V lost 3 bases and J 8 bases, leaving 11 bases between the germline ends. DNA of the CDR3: TGTGCCAGCAGCGGGGACTATGGAGGCTACACCTTC. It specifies CASSGDYGGYTF.

The CDR3 region is CASSQEPSSYEQYF. The CDR3, as DNA: TGTGCCAGCAGCCAAGAACCTAGCTCCTACGAGCAGTACTTC. The genes are TRBV4-2 and TRBJ2-7; D uncertain. V was clipped by 0 bases and J by 0 bases, with 6 bases between them. Germline V lookup: CDR1 LGHNA, CDR2 YNFKEQ. This CDR3 spans 14 amino acids.

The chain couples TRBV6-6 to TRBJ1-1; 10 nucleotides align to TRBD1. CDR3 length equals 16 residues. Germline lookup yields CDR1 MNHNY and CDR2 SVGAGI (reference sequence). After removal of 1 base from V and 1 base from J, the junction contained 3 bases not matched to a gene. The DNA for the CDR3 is TGTGCCAGCAGTTACTTGAGGACAGGGGGGAACACTGAAGCTTTCTTT. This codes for CASSYLRTGGNTEAFF.

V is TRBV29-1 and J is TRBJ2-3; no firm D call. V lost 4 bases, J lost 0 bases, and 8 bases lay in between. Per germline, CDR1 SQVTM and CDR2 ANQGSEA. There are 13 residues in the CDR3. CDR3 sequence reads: CSVVGPSTDTQYF. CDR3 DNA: TGCAGCGTTGTCGGGCCTAGCACAGATACGCAGTATTTT.

Here the CDR3 DNA reads TGTGCCAGCAGTTACTCGTTAGGACGGGCGAGGGCTGGCTACACCTTC. Protein: CASSYSLGRARAGYTF. This chain joins TRBV6-6 and TRBJ1-2; no clear D gene. V was shortened by 0 bases and J by 7 bases, with 18 bases between the two germline ends. From germline, CDR1 is MNHNY and CDR2 SVGAGI (reference sequence). The CDR3 is 16 amino acids.

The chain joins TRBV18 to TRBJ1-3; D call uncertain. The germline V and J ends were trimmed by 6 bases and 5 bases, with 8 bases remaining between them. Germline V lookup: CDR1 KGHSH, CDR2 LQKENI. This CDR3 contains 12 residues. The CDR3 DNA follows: TGTGCCAGCTCTAAAGGAAGAAACACCATATATTTT. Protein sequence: CASSKGRNTIYF.

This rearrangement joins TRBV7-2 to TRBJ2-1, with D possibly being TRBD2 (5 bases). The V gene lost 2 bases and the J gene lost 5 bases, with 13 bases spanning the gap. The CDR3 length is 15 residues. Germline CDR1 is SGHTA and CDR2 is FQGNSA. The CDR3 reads CASSLIWRADNEQFF. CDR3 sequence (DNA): TGTGCCAGCAGCTTAATATGGCGGGCGGACAATGAGCAGTTCTTC.

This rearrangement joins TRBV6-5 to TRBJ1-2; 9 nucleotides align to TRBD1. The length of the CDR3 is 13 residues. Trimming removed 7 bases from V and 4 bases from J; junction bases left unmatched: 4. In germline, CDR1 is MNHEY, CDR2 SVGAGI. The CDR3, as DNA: TGTGCCAGCACCGTGACAGGGGGCTATGGCTACACCTTC. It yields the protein CASTVTGGYGYTF.

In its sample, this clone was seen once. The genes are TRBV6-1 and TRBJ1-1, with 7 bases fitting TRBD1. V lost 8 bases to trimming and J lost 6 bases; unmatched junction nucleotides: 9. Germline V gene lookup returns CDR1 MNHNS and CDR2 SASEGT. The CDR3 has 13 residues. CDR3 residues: CASETGVRSEAFF. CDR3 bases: TGTGCCAGCGAAACAGGGGTTCGGTCTGAAGCTTTCTTT.

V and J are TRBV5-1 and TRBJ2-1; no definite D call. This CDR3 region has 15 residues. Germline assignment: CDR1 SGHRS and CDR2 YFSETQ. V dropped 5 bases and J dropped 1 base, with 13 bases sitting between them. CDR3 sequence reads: CASRSGSGSYNEQFF. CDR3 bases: TGCGCCAGCAGGTCTGGTTCCGGGTCCTACAATGAGCAGTTCTTC.

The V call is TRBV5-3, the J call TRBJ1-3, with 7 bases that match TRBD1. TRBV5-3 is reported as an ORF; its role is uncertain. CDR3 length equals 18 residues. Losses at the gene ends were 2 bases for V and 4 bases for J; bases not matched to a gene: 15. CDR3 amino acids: CARSLSRGRPVEGNTIYF. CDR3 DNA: TGTGCCAGAAGCTTAAGTAGGGGGCGCCCCGTGGAAGGAAACACCATATATTTT.